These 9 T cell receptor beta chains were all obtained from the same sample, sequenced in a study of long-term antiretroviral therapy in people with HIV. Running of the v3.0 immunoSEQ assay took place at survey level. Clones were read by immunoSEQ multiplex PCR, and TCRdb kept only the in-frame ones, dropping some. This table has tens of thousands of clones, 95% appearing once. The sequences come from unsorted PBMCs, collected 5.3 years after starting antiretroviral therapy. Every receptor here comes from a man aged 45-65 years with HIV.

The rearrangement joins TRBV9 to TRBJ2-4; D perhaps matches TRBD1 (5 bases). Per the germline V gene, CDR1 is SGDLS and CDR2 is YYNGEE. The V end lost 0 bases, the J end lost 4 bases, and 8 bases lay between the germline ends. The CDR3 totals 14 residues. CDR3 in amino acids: CASSVGQTKNIQYF. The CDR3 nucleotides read TGTGCCAGCAGCGTAGGACAGACGAAAAACATTCAGTACTTC.

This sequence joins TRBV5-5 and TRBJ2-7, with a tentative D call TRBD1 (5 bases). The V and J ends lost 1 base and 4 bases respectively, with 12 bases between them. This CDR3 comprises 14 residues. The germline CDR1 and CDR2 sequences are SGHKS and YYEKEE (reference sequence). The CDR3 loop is CASSLSQGPYEQYF. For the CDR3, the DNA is TGTGCCAGCAGCTTGAGCCAGGGCCCATACGAGCAGTACTTC.

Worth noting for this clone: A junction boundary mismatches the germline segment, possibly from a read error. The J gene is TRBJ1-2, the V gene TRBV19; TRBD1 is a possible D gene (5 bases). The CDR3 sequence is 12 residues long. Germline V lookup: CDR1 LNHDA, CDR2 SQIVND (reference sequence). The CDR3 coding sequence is TGTGCTAGTACCGGGACGGTGTATGGCTACACCTTC. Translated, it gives CASTGTVYGYTF. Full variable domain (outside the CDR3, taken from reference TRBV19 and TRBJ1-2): DGGITQSPKYLFRKEGQNVTLSCEQNLNHDAMYWYRQDPGQGLRLIYYSQIVNDFQKGDIAEGYSVSREKKESFPLTVTSAQKNPTAFYLCASTGTVYGYTFGSGTRLTVV.

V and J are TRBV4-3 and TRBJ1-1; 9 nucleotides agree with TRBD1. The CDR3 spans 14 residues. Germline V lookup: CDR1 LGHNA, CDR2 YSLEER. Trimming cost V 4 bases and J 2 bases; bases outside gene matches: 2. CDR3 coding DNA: TGCGCCAGCAGCCCGGACAGGGGAAACACTGAAGCTTTCTTT. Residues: CASSPDRGNTEAFF.

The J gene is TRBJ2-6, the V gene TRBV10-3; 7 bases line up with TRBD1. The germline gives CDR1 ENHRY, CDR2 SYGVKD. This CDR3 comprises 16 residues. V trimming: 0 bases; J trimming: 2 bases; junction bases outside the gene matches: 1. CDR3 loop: CAISESDRAGANVLTF. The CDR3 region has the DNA TGTGCCATCAGTGAGTCCGACAGGGCTGGGGCCAACGTCCTGACTTTC.

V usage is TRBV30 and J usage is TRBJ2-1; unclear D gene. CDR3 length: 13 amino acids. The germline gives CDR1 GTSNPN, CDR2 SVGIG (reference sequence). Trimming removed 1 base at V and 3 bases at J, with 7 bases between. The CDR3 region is CAWSEALYNEQFF. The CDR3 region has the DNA TGTGCCTGGAGTGAAGCTCTCTACAATGAGCAGTTCTTC.

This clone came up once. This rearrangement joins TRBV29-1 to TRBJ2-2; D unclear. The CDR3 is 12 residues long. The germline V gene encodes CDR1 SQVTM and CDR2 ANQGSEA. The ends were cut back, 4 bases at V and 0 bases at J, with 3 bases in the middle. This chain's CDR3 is CSVGSNTGELFF. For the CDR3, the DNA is TGCAGCGTTGGCTCGAACACCGGGGAGCTGTTTTTT.

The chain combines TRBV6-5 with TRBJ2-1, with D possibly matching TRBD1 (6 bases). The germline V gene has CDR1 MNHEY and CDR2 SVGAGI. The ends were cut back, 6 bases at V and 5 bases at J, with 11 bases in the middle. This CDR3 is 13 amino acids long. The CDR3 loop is CASSPGQNNEQFF. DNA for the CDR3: TGTGCCAGCAGCCCCGGACAGAACAATGAGCAGTTCTTC.

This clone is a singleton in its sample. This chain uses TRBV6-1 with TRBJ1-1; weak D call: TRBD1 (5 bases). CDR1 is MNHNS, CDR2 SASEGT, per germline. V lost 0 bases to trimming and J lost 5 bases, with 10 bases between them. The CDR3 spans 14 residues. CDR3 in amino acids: CASSEARGGTEAFF. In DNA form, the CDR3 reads TGTGCCAGCAGTGAAGCTAGGGGAGGTACTGAAGCTTTCTTT.